Listed below are T cell receptor beta chains from one sample, sequenced in a study of T cell changes during pregnancy in multiple sclerosis. The repertoire was sequenced with immunoSEQ multiplex PCR; TCRdb's copy has only in-frame clones and lacks some. The table lists tens of thousands of clones, approximately 90% of them singletons. Material: CD4+ T cells from peripheral blood mononuclear cells, obtained after pregnancy. Every receptor here comes from a female donor in good health, enrolled as a control in a pregnancy study. Both conserved end residues are part of each CDR3. A D gene is named only where the DNA matches it firmly. Size tells how often a clone was seen (once, few, many) or the class of an expanded clone, and some rows leave it out.

J gene | clone size | CDR3 length | V gene | D gene | CDR3 DNA | CDR3 protein
TRBJ1-1 | . | 15 | TRBV5-1 | TRBD1 | TGCGCCAGCAGCTGGGGGAGACAGGGGAACACTGAAGCTTTCTTT | CASSWGRQGNTEAFF
TRBJ2-4 | . | 13 | TRBV7-9 | TRBD2 | TGTGCCAGCAGCTTAGAGGCTAGCGGGGGTCGGTACTTC | CASSLEASGGRYF
TRBJ1-2 | . | 13 | TRBV19 | TRBD1 | TGTGCCAGCCGCCCGGACAGGGCGGGCGGCTACACCTTC | CASRPDRAGGYTF
TRBJ1-2 | . | 15 | TRBV21-1 | . | TGTGCCAGCAGCAAAGTCGAAGGTGAGGACTATGGCTACACCTTC | CASSKVEGEDYGYTF
TRBJ2-5 | . | 15 | TRBV7-3 | TRBD2 | TGTGCCAGCAGCCCTGCTAGCGGGGGAAGGAAGACCCAGTACTTC | CASSPASGGRKTQYF
TRBJ2-1 | once | 17 | TRBV5-1 | . | TGCGCCAGCAGCTTGGGGGGAGACAGGACCGCCTACAATGAGCAGTTCTTC | CASSLGGDRTAYNEQFF
TRBJ1-3 | . | 14 | TRBV15 | . | TGTGCCACCAGCAGAGGCGATGCTGGAAACACCATATATTTT | CATSRGDAGNTIYF
TRBJ2-1 | once | 14 | TRBV18 | . | TGTGCCAGCTCACCCAGACAGACCTACAATGAGCAGTTCTTC | CASSPRQTYNEQFF
TRBJ2-7 | . | 15 | TRBV5-1 | TRBD2 | TGCGCCAGCAGCCTTCGGACTAGCGCATCCTACGAGCAGTACTTC | CASSLRTSASYEQYF
TRBJ2-2 | . | 15 | TRBV28 | . | TGTGCCAGCAGTTTAGCTACTAGCCTGCCCGGGGAGCTGTTTTTT | CASSLATSLPGELFF
TRBJ2-6 | . | 18 | TRBV27 | TRBD2 | TGTGCCAGCCATCCCGGCGGTAGCGGGGAGGCTGGGGCCAACGTCCTGACTTTC | CASHPGGSGEAGANVLTF
TRBJ1-5 | . | 16 | TRBV4-1 | TRBD1 | TGCGCCAGCAGCCTAGGGGCAGGGGGCGCTGGACAGCCCCAGCATTTT | CASSLGAGGAGQPQHF
TRBJ1-2 | . | 16 | TRBV18 | . | TGTGCCAGCTCACCGACAATCGGGGGGGGGAGCGCTGGCTACACCTTC | CASSPTIGGGSAGYTF
TRBJ2-3 | . | 15 | TRBV9 | . | TGTGCCAGCAGCCGTAAGGGGGGGTTCGCAGATACGCAGTATTTT | CASSRKGGFADTQYF
TRBJ1-2 | . | 15 | TRBV6-5 | TRBD1 | TGTGCCAGCAGTCAAACCCCGGACAGGTTGTATGGCTACACCTTC | CASSQTPDRLYGYTF
TRBJ1-6 | . | 17 | TRBV4-3 | . | TGCGCCAGCAGCCAAGATCGAACGGGAGGGAGGAATTCACCCCTCCACTTT | CASSQDRTGGRNSPLHF
TRBJ2-1 | once | 16 | TRBV7-2 | . | TGTGCCAGCAGCTTAGCAGGGGGGGGACCCTACAATGAGCAGTTCTTC | CASSLAGGGPYNEQFF
TRBJ2-7 | . | 18 | TRBV9 | TRBD2 | TGTGCCAGCAGCGTAGGCACTAGCGGGGGGGCCAAGTCCTACGAGCAGTACTTC | CASSVGTSGGAKSYEQYF
TRBJ2-1 | . | 14 | TRBV5-5 | . | TGTGCCAGCAGCTTGGCCTTGAGAGACAATGAGCAGTTCTTC | CASSLALRDNEQFF
TRBJ1-4 | . | 12 | TRBV29-1 | . | TGCAGCGCTGGAGGGGGGGCGGAAAAACTGTTTTTT | CSAGGGAEKLFF
TRBJ2-3 | . | 14 | TRBV7-9 | . | TGTGCCAGCAGCTTGGACAGAAGCACAGATACGCAGTATTTT | CASSLDRSTDTQYF
TRBJ1-1 | . | 12 | TRBV7-2 | . | TGTGCCAGCAGCTTAACGGCGGGTTACGCTTTCTTT | CASSLTAGYAFF
TRBJ2-1 | once | 13 | TRBV7-3 | TRBD2 | TGTGCCAGCAGGCGGGGGGGCTCGGATGAGCAGTTCTTC | CASRRGGSDEQFF
TRBJ1-5 | . | 14 | TRBV5-4 | . | TGTGCCAGCAGCGACCGAGGTAGCAATCAGCCCCAGCATTTT | CASSDRGSNQPQHF
TRBJ2-7 | . | 12 | TRBV29-1 | . | TGCAGCGTTTCAAGGACTTTCCAGGAGCAGTACTTC | CSVSRTFQEQYF
TRBJ2-2 | . | 14 | TRBV19 | TRBD2 | TGTGCCAGTAGTATCGGGGGGGCCTCCGGGGAGCTGTTTTTT | CASSIGGASGELFF